Here is one TCR beta chain with its context. As yet, its antigen is unknown. This specimen belongs to a study of cytomegalovirus exposure and HLA in healthy donors. General study results and limits: Diagnosis of cytomegalovirus status made by the classifier reportedly showed high specificity and sensitivity.

This PCR relied on a set of 60 Vbeta primers and 13 Jbeta primers. Original analysis: It was a later analysis that counted tens of millions of unique TCR beta chains, of which some 10 million were shared. Repertoires were generated with immunoSEQ multiplex PCR, while TCRdb's copy carries only in-frame clones and drops some. V and J calls and clone size are as listed in that table; D and trimming were resolved from the DNA. The sample shows about 120,000 clones, 75% to 80% of them seen only once. The V end was cut by 0 bases, the J end by 9 bases, with 10 bases between. The germline V gene encodes CDR1 SGHRS and CDR2 YFSETQ. The CDR3 is made up of 14 amino acids.

The chain is built from TRBV5-1 and TRBJ1-6; D is unclear. This receptor was taken from a woman between 40 and 55 years old in good health and CMV-seropositive. Sequenced: PBMCs. CDR3 sequence (DNA): TGCGCCAGCAGCTTGGAACAGCCGACTTCACCCCTCCACTTT. This encodes CASSLEQPTSPLHF.